This entry features one T cell receptor (beta chain) sequence. The antigen remains undetermined. This sample is drawn from a study of cytomegalovirus exposure and HLA in healthy donors. Broader study findings: CMV serostatus alone was available as immune exposure information. A later analysis found common viral pathogens apparently linked to several of the most significant clusters. Reportedly, diagnosis of cytomegalovirus status by the classifier showed high specificity and sensitivity. It is likely that the observed cluster of highly shared sequence variants was a sequencing artifact.

The V end lost 0 bases, the J end lost 3 bases, and 12 bases lay between the germline ends. Per the germline V gene, CDR1 is SGDLS and CDR2 is YYNGEE. The CDR3 covers 15 residues. 13 Jbeta primers and 60 Vbeta primers were used for the PCR. The method was immunoSEQ multiplex PCR; TCRdb's version includes in-frame clones alone and lacks a portion of them. This sample carries about 140,000 clones, 79% of them seen once, and the ten largest clones take 2.5% to 3.5%. V gene TRBV9 combines with J gene TRBJ1-1; possible D gene TRBD1, 5 bases. Specimen: PBMCs. This clonotype originated in a female donor in good health and CMV-seronegative. Here the CDR3 DNA reads TGTGCCAGCAGCGTAGGGGGGGGGAGATACACTGAAGCTTTCTTT. This encodes CASSVGGGRYTEAFF.